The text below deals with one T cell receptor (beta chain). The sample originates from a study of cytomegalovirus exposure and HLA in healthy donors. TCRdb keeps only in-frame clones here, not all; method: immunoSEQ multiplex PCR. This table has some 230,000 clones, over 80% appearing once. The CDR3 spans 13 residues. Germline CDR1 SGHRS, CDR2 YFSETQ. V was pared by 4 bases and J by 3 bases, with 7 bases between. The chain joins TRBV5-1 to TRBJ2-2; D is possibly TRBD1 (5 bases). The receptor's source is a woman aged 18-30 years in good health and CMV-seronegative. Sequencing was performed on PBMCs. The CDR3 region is CASSAGYTGELFF. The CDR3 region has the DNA TGCGCCAGCAGCGCAGGGTACACCGGGGAGCTGTTTTTT.